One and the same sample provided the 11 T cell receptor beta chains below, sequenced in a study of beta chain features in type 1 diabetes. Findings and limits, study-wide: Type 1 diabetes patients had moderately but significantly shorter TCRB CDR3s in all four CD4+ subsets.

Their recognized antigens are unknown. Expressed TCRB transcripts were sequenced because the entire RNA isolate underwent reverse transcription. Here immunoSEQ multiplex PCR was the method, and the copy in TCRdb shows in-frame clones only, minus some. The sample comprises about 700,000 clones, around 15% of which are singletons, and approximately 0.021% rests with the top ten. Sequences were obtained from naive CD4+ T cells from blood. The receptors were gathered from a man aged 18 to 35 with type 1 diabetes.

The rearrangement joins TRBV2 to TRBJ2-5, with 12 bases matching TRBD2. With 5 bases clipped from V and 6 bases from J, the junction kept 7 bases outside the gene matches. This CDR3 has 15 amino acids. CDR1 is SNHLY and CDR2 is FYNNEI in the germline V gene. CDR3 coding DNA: TGTGCCAGCAGTCGGACTAGCGGGGAGGGGAAGACCCAGTACTTC. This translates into CASSRTSGEGKTQYF.

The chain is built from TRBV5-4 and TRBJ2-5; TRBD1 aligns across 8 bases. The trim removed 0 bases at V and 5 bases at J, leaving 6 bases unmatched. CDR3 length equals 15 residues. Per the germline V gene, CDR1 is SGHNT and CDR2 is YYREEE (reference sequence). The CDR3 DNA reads TGTGCCAGCAGCTTGGAACCAGGGGGCTGGGAGACCCAGTACTTC. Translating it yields CASSLEPGGWETQYF.

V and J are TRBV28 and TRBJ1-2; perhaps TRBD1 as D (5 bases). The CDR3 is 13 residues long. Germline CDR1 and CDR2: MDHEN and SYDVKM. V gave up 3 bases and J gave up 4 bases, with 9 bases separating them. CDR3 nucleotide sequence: TGTGCCAGCAGTTTTTCCGACAGCTATGGCTACACCTTC. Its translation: CASSFSDSYGYTF.

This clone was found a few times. The CDR3 reads CASSLYQGRLQPQHF. CDR3 nucleotides: TGTGCCAGTAGTTTATATCAGGGGCGGTTGCAGCCCCAGCATTTT. The genes are TRBV19 and TRBJ1-5; tentative D call: TRBD1 (6 bases). With 5 bases removed from V and 7 bases from J, the gap between germline ends came to 18 bases. The germline V gene encodes CDR1 LNHDA and CDR2 SQIVND (reference sequence). The CDR3 consists of 15 residues.

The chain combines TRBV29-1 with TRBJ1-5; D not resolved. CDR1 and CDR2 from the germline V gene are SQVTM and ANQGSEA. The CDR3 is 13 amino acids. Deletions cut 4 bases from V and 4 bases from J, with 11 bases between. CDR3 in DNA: TGCAGCGTTGGAGAATTGGGGAATCAGCCCCAGCATTTT. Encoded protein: CSVGELGNQPQHF.

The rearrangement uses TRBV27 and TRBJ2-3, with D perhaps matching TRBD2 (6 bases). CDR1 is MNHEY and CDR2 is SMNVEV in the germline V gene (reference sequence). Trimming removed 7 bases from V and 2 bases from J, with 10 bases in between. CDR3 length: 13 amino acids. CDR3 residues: CASKDYSTDTQYF. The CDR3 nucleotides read TGTGCCAGCAAGGACTATTCCACAGATACGCAGTATTTT.

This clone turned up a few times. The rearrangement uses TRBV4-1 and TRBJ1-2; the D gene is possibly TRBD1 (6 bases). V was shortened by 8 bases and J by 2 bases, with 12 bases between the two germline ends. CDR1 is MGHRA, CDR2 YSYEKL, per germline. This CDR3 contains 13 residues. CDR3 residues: CASRRDINYGYTF. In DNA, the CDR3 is TGCGCCAGCCGACGGGACATCAACTATGGCTACACCTTC.

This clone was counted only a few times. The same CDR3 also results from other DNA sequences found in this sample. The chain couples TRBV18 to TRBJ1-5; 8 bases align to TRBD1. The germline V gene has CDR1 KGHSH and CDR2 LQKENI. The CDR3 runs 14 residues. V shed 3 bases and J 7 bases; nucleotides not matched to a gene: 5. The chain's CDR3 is CASSPGTGGQPQHF. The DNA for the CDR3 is TGTGCCAGCTCACCCGGGACAGGCGGCCAGCCCCAGCATTTT.

The CDR3 spells CASSVYRGTNEKLFF. For the CDR3, the DNA is TGTGCCAGCAGCGTCTACAGGGGAACTAATGAAAAACTGTTTTTT. V is TRBV9 and J is TRBJ1-4, with 7 bases identical to TRBD1. This CDR3 has 15 residues. The V gene's germline CDR1 is SGDLS and CDR2 YYNGEE. With V trimmed by 2 bases and J by 1 base, 2 bases remained unmatched.

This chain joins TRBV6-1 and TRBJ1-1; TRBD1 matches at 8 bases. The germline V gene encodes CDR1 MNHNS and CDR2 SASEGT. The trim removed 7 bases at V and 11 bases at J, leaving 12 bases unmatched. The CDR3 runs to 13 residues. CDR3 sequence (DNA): TGTGCCAGCATCCCTGGACAGGGCCTAAAGGCTTTCTTT. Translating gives CASIPGQGLKAFF.

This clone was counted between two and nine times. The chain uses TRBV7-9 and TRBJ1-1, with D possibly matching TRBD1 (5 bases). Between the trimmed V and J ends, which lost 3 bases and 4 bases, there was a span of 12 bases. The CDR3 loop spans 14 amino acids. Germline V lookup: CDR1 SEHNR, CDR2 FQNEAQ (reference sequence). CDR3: CASSLWPGVTEAFF. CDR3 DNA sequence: TGTGCCAGCAGCTTGTGGCCGGGGGTCACTGAAGCTTTCTTT.